Listed here is a single T cell receptor beta chain. Its specificity is not known. These data come from a study of post-analysis software for immune sequencing data. The study's findings and limits: With TRBV5-6, TRBV5-1 and TRBV20-1 included, about five TRBV segments were more frequent in patients than in controls.

This CDR3 region has 15 residues. V lost 1 base, J lost 4 bases, and 13 bases lay in between. In germline, CDR1 is LGHNA, CDR2 YSLEER. Every TCR beta cDNA library bore unique molecular identifiers. MiXCR, run by TCRdb on the PCR reads, gives a single entry per CDR3 protein. The sample yields 380,000 or so distinct CDR3 sequences, 30% to 45% seen once. The V and J genes are TRBV4-3 and TRBJ1-1; D gene uncertain. The receptor's source is a girl aged 10 to 17 with multiple sclerosis. Source material: blood. CDR3 sequence reads: CASSQVTDVGTEAFF. The CDR3 DNA sequence: TGCGCCAGCAGCCAAGTGACGGACGTCGGCACTGAAGCTTTCTTT.